The clone carrying this T cell receptor beta chain was counted at least ten times. The CDR3 has 14 amino acids. Deletions cut 5 bases from V and 6 bases from J, with 17 bases between. CDR1 and CDR2 from the germline V gene are SGHTA and FQGNSA. This entry is derived from a study of CD8+CD57+ T cells in acquired aplastic anemia. Turning to the study itself: Sorted CD4+ and CD8+ cell DNA averaged approximately 3.2 ug.

Genomic DNA provided the template from which TCR beta VDJ and CDR3 profiles were obtained. TCRdb reanalysed the reads using MiXCR and keeps one entry per CDR3 protein. The sample includes 350,000 to 450,000 distinct CDR3 sequences, just under 70% of them seen just once. Sequencing was done on a sample of sorted CD4+, CD8+, or CD8+CD57+ T cells (not recorded which) from PBMCs. The rearrangement uses TRBV7-2 and TRBJ2-7; D not certain. The sequence was obtained from a human donor in good health, serving as a control. This CDR3 reads CASSPQTQTIEQYF. The CDR3 nucleotides read TGTGCCAGCAGCCCCCAGACACAAACGATCGAGCAGTACTTC. The variable domain in full, with the rest retrieved from reference TRBV7-2 and TRBJ2-7, is GAGVSQSPSNKVTEKGKDVELRCDPISGHTALYWYRQSLGQGLEFLIYFQGNSAPDKSGLPSDRFSAERTGGSVSTLTIQRTQQEDSAVYLCASSPQTQTIEQYFGPGTRLTVT.